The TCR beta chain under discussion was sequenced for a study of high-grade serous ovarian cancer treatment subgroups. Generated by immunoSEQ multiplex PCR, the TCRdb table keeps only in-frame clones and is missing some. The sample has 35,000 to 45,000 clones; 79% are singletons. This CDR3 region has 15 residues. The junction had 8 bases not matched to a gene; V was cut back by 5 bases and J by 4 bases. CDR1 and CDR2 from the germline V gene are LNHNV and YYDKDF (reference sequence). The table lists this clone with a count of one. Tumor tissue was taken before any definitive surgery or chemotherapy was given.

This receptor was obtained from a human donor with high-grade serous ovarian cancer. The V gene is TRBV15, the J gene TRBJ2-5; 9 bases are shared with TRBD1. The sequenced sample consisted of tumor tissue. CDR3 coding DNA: TGTGCCACCAGCCCATCGGGACAGGGCGGAGAGACCCAGTACTTC. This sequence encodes CATSPSGQGGETQYF. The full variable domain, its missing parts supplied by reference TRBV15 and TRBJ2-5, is DAMVIQNPRYQVTQFGKPVTLSCSQTLNHNVMYWYQQKSSQAPKLLFHYYDKDFNNEADTPDNFQSRRPNTSFCFLDIRSPGLGDTAMYLCATSPSGQGGETQYFGPGTRLLVL.